The subject of this entry is one T cell receptor beta chain. This specimen belongs to a study of cytomegalovirus exposure and HLA in healthy donors. The PCR had 60 Vbeta and 13 Jbeta primers. Repertoires were generated with immunoSEQ multiplex PCR, while TCRdb's copy carries only in-frame clones and drops some. The profile shows 95,000 to 150,000 clones, less than 80% of them singletons. This CDR3 has 16 amino acids. Germline loops: CDR1 SQVTM, CDR2 ANQGSEA. V lost 3 bases, J lost 0 bases, and 10 bases stayed unmatched. This rearrangement joins TRBV29-1 to TRBJ1-2, with 7 bases matching TRBD1. Sequencing was carried out using PBMCs. The clonotype was recovered from a man in his fifties in good health and CMV-seronegative. The DNA for the CDR3 is TGCAGCGTTGATACTCATGGGACAGATTCTAACTATGGCTACACCTTC. This codes for CSVDTHGTDSNYGYTF.